One and the same sample provided the 10 T cell receptor beta chains below, sequenced in a study of cytomegalovirus exposure and HLA in healthy donors. PCR primers comprised 60 Vbeta and 13 Jbeta primers. This table comes from immunoSEQ multiplex PCR, and its TCRdb copy is limited to in-frame clones, with some not included. This sample carries around 230,000 clones, around 79% of them seen once, and the ten largest clones take 1.8%. Sequencing input: PBMCs. Source of these receptors: a male donor in good health and CMV-seronegative.

Only a few counts were recorded for this clone. CDR3 DNA sequence: TGCGCCAGCAGCTTGGTGGCAGGGGGCTCCTACGAGCAGTACTTC. Its translation: CASSLVAGGSYEQYF. J is TRBJ2-7 and V is TRBV5-1; 7 bases align to TRBD1. V lost 0 bases to trimming and J lost 0 bases; unmatched junction nucleotides: 3. Germline V gene lookup returns CDR1 SGHRS and CDR2 YFSETQ. The CDR3 spans 15 residues.

This chain joins TRBV4-2 and TRBJ2-3; D might be TRBD2 (6 bases). V lost 1 base and J 2 bases, leaving 16 bases between the germline ends. There are 17 residues in the CDR3. The germline CDR1 and CDR2 sequences are LGHNA and YNFKEQ. The CDR3, as DNA: TGTGCCAGCAGCCAAGTTGGCGCGGGGACCTACACAGATACGCAGTATTTT. This gives the protein CASSQVGAGTYTDTQYF.

V usage is TRBV6-5 and J usage is TRBJ1-3; D unclear. This CDR3 has 16 amino acids. Trimming pared 0 bases from V and 0 bases from J, leaving 9 bases between. In germline, CDR1 is MNHEY, CDR2 SVGAGI. The CDR3 coding sequence is TGTGCCAGCAGTTACTCCGATCTCGGCTCTGGAAACACCATATATTTT. Its translation is CASSYSDLGSGNTIYF.

The chain combines TRBV6-1 with TRBJ1-4, with no clear D. The CDR3 runs to 14 residues. Trimming took off 5 bases at V and 8 bases at J, with 15 bases between the two ends. Germline CDR1 is MNHNS and CDR2 is SASEGT. CDR3 residues: CASSKRGSGEKLFF. As DNA, the CDR3 is TGTGCCAGCAGTAAAAGAGGGTCTGGAGAAAAACTGTTTTTT.

This clone was recorded a few times. The gene calls are TRBV20-1 and TRBJ1-4; no firm D call. The CDR3 covers 11 residues. Trimming pared 4 bases from V and 5 bases from J, leaving 5 bases between. The germline CDR1 and CDR2 sequences are DFQATT and SNEGSKA (reference sequence). CDR3 protein: CSAIVNEKLFF. CDR3 in DNA: TGCAGTGCTATCGTGAATGAAAAACTGTTTTTT.

The chain links TRBV5-4 to TRBJ2-2; the D is unclear. This CDR3 comprises 14 residues. The germline CDR1 and CDR2 sequences are SGHNT and YYREEE (reference sequence). V was trimmed by 0 bases and J by 4 bases, leaving 7 bases between them. The CDR3 nucleotides are TGTGCCAGCAGCTTGGTGGCAGGCACCGGGGAGCTGTTTTTT. Protein sequence: CASSLVAGTGELFF.

This clone was counted only a few times. This chain uses TRBV21-1 with TRBJ1-5. TRBV21-1 is given as a pseudogene. The CDR3 totals 16 residues. This CDR3 reads CASSKITTCSNQPQHF. The CDR3 DNA is TGTGCCAGCAGCAAAATTACGACTTGTAGCAATCAGCCCCAGCATTTT.

This clone came up a few times. DNA for the CDR3: TGTGCCAGCAGTTACGAGCGGGGTACCTACGAGCAGTACTTC. Translating gives CASSYERGTYEQYF. This chain uses TRBV6-5 with TRBJ2-7, with 7 bases identical to TRBD2. Trimming cost V 2 bases and J 2 bases; bases outside gene matches: 3. The CDR3 consists of 14 residues. The germline V gene encodes CDR1 MNHEY and CDR2 SVGAGI.

This chain links TRBV11-2 with TRBJ2-4; 7 nucleotides align to TRBD1. Germline V gene lookup returns CDR1 SGHAT and CDR2 FQNNGV. The CDR3 runs 12 residues. Trimming took 2 bases from V and 13 from J; bases not matched to a gene: 5. The chain's CDR3 is CASSLWGQSQYF. The CDR3 nucleotides read TGTGCCAGCAGCTTATGGGGACAGTCACAGTACTTC.

This clone has just a few counts. The chain carries TRBV7-8 and TRBJ2-1; D is possibly TRBD1 (6 bases). CDR3 length: 16 amino acids. Germline lookup yields CDR1 SGHVS and CDR2 FQNEAQ. V lost 5 bases and J lost 1, with 15 bases in between. CDR3 residues: CASSPTPGASYNEQFF. CDR3 in DNA: TGTGCCAGCAGCCCAACCCCAGGGGCTTCCTACAATGAGCAGTTCTTC.